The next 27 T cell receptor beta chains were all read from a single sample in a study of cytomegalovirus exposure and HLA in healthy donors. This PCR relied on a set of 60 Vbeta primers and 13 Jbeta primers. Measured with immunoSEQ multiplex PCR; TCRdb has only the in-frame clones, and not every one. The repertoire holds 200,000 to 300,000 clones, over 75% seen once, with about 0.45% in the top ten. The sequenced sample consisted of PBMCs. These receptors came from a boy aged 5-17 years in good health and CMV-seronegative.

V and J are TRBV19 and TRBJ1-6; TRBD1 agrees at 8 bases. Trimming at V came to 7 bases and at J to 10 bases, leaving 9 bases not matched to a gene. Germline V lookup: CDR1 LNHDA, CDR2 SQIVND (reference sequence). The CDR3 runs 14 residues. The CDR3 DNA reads TGTGCCAGTACCCTCTCGACAGGGGCGTCACCCCTCCACTTT. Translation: CASTLSTGASPLHF. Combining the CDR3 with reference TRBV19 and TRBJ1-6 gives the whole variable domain DGGITQSPKYLFRKEGQNVTLSCEQNLNHDAMYWYRQDPGQGLRLIYYSQIVNDFQKGDIAEGYSVSREKKESFPLTVTSAQKNPTAFYLCASTLSTGASPLHFGNGTRLTVT.

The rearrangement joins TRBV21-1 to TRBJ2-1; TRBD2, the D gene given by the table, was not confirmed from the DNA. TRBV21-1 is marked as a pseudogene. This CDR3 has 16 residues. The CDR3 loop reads CASSKERAGIYNEQFF. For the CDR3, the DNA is TGTGCCAGCAGCAAAGAACGGGCGGGAATCTACAATGAGCAGTTCTTC.

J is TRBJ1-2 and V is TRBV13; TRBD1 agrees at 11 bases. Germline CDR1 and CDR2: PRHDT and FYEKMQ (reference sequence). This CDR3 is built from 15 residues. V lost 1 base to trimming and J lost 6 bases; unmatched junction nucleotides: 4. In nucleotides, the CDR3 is TGTGCCAGCAGCTTAGCCGGACAGGGGGCCGATGGCTACACCTTC. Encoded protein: CASSLAGQGADGYTF.

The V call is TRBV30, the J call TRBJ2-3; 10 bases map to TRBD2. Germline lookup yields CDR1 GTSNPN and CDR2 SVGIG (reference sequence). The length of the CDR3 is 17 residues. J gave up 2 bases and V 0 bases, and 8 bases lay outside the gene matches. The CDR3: CAWSVELAGVPTDTQYF. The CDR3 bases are TGTGCCTGGAGTGTTGAGCTAGCGGGAGTCCCCACAGATACGCAGTATTTT.

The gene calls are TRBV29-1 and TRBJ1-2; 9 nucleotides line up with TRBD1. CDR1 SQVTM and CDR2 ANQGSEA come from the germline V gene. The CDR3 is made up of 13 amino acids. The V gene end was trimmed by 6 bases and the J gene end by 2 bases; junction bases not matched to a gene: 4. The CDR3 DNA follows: TGCAGCGTCCCGACAGGGGGGAACTATGGCTACACCTTC. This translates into CSVPTGGNYGYTF.

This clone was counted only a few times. The CDR3 region is CASSRGETSSGNTIYF. The CDR3 DNA is TGTGCCAGCAGCCGGGGGGAGACAAGCTCTGGAAACACCATATATTTT. The gene calls are TRBV5-8 and TRBJ1-3; tentatively, D is TRBD1 (5 bases). V lost 4 bases, J lost 0 bases, and 14 bases lay in between. This CDR3 comprises 16 residues. CDR1 SGHTS and CDR2 YDEGEE come from the germline V gene.

CDR3 in amino acids: CSVEDTSEENIQYF. CDR3 nucleotide sequence: TGCAGCGTTGAAGACACTAGCGAGGAAAACATTCAGTACTTC. The chain recombines TRBV29-1 with TRBJ2-4; 7 nucleotides line up with TRBD2. The CDR3 runs to 14 residues. V shed 0 bases and J 5 bases; nucleotides not matched to a gene: 4. The V gene's germline CDR1 is SQVTM and CDR2 ANQGSEA.

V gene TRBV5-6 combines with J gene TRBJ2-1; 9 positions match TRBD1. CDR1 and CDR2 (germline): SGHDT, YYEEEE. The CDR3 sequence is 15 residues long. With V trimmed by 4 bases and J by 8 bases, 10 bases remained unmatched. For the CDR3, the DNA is TGTGCCAGCAGCGTCTGGGACAGGGCCATAGATGAGCAGTTCTTC. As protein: CASSVWDRAIDEQFF.

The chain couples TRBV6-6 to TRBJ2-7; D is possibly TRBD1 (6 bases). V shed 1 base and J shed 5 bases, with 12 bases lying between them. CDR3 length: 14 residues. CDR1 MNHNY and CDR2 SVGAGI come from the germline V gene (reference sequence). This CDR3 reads CASSYLSGVNEQYF. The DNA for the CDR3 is TGTGCCAGCAGTTACTTATCAGGGGTAAACGAGCAGTACTTC.

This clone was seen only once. The CDR3 sequence is CASSPYGVRGWYEQYF. The CDR3 DNA reads as TGTGCCAGCTCACCTTACGGGGTGCGGGGGTGGTACGAGCAGTACTTC. V and J are TRBV18 and TRBJ2-7; 7 nucleotides align to TRBD2. This CDR3 is built from 16 residues. Losses at the gene ends were 3 bases for V and 4 bases for J; bases not matched to a gene: 12. Germline V lookup: CDR1 KGHSH, CDR2 LQKENI.

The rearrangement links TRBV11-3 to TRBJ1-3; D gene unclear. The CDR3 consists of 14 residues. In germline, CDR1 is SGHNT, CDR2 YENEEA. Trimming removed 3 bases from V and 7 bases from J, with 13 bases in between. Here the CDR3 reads CASSFSGLGNTIYF. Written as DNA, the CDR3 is TGTGCCAGCAGCTTTTCAGGACTCGGGAACACCATATATTTT.

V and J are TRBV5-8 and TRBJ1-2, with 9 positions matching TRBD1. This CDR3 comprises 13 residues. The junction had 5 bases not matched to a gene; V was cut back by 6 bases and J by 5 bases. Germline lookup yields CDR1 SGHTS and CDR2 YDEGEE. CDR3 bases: TGTGCCAGCACCTGGACAGGGGAATATGGCTACACCTTC. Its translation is CASTWTGEYGYTF.

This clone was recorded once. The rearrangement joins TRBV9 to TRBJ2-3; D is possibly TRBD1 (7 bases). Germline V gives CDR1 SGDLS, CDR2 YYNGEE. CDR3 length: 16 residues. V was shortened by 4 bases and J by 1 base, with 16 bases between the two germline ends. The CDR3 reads CASSPSGGGGTDTQYF. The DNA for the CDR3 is TGTGCCAGCAGCCCCTCAGGGGGAGGTGGCACAGATACGCAGTATTTT.

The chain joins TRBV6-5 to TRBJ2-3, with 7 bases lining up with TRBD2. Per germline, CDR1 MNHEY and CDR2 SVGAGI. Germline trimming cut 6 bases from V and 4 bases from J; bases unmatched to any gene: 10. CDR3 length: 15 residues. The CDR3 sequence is CASRPTFGGADTQYF. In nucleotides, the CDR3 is TGTGCCAGCAGACCGACTTTTGGGGGGGCAGATACGCAGTATTTT.

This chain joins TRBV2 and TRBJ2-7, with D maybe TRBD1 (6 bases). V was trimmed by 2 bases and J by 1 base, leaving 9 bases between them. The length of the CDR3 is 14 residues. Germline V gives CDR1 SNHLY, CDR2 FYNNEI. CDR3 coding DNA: TGTGCCAGCAGTGAACAGGGGCGGTCCTACGAGCAGTACTTC. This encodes CASSEQGRSYEQYF.

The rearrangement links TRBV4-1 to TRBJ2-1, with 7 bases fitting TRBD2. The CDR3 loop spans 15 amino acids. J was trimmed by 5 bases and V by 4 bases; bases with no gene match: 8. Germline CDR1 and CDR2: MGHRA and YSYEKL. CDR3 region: CASSRGTIGHNEQFF. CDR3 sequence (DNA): TGCGCCAGCAGCCGCGGGACTATAGGACACAATGAGCAGTTCTTC.

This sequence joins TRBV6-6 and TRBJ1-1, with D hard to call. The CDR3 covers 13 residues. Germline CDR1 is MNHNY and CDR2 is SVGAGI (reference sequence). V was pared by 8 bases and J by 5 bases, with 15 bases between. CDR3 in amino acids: CASLGVRGTEAFF. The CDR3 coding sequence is TGTGCCAGCCTTGGAGTACGGGGAACTGAAGCTTTCTTT.

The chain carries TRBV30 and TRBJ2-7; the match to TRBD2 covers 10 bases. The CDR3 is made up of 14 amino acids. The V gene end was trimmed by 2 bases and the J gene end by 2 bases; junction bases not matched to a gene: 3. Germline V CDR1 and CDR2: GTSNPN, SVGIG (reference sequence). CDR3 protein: CAWSRGLATYEQYF. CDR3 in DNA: TGTGCCTGGAGTCGGGGACTAGCGACCTACGAGCAGTACTTC.

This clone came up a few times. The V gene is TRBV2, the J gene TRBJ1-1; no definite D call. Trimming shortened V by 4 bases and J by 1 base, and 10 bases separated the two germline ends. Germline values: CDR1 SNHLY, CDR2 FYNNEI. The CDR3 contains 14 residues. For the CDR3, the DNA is TGTGCCAGCAGTGGCGCAGGAACGAACACTGAAGCTTTCTTT. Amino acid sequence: CASSGAGTNTEAFF.

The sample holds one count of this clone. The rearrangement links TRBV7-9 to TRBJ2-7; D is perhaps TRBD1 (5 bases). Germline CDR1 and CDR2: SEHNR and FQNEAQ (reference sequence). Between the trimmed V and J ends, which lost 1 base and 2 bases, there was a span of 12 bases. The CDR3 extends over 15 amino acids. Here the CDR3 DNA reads TGTGCCAGCAGCTTAGAATCATTAGGGGCCTACGAGCAGTACTTC. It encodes CASSLESLGAYEQYF.

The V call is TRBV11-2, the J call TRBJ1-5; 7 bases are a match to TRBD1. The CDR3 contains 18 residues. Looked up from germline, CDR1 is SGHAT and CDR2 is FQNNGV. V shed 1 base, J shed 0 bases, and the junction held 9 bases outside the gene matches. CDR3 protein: CASSLGPYTGDSNQPQHF. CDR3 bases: TGTGCCAGCAGCTTAGGCCCGTACACAGGGGATAGCAATCAGCCCCAGCATTTT. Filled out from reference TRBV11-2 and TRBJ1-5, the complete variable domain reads EAGVAQSPRYKIIEKRQSVAFWCNPISGHATLYWYQQILGQGPKLLIQFQNNGVVDDSQLPKDRFSAERLKGVDSTLKIQPAKLEDSAVYLCASSLGPYTGDSNQPQHFGDGTRLSIL.

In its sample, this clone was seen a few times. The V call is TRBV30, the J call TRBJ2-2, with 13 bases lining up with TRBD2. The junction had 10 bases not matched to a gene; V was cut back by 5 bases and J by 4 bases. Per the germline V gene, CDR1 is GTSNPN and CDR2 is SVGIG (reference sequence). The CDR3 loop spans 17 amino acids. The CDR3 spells CAWAFGLAGEGTGELFF. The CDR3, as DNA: TGTGCCTGGGCCTTCGGACTAGCGGGAGAAGGCACCGGGGAGCTGTTTTTT.

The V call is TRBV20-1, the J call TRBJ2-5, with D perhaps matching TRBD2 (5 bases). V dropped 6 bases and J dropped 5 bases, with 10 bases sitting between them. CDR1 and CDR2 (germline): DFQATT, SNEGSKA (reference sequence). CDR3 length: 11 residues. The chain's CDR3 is CSAWRTETQYF. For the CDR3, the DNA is TGCAGTGCCTGGAGGACGGAGACCCAGTACTTC.

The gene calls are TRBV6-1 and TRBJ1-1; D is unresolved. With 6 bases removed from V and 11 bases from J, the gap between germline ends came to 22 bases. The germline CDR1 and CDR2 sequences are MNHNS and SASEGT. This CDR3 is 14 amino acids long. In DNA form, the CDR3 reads TGTGCCAGCAGCGAAATTAATTGGGGAGTAAGGGCTTTCTTT. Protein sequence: CASSEINWGVRAFF.

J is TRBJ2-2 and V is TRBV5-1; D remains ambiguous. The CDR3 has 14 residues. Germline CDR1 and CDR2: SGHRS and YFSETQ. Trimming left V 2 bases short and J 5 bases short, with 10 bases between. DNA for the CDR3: TGCGCCAGCAGCTTCCATTCGGAGACCGGGGAGCTGTTTTTT. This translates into CASSFHSETGELFF.

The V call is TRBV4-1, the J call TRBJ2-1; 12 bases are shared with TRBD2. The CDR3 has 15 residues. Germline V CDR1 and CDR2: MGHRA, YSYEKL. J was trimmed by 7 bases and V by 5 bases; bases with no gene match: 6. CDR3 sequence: CASSFSSGGENEQFF. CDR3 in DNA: TGCGCCAGCAGCTTCTCTAGCGGGGGGGAGAATGAGCAGTTCTTC.

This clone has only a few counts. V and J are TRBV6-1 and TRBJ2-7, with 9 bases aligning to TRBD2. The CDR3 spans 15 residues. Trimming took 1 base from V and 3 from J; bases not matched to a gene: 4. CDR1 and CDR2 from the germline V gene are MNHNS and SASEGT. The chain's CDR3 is CASSEGGSGSYEQYF. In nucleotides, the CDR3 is TGTGCCAGCAGTGAAGGAGGTAGCGGGAGCTACGAGCAGTACTTC.